This paragraph reports one T cell receptor beta chain. Its antigen is still unknown. A read error is possible here, since a much larger clone lies one base away. Newly diagnosed patients aged 18 to 65 had hyperthyroidism of under 2 months' duration. Exclusion followed for patients with uncontrolled infection, other autoimmune disease, pregnancy or lactation. The data originate from a study of T cells in Graves' hyperthyroidism and ophthalmopathy. Turning to the study itself: Prior to any treatment, at the point of initial diagnosis, peripheral blood was collected.

The CDR3 runs 16 residues. V shed 5 bases and J shed 3 bases, with 19 bases lying between them. Looked up from germline, CDR1 is SGHTA and CDR2 is FQGNSA. TCR beta CDR3 regions were amplified from RNA. The HTBI set primed first-round TCR CDR3 RT-PCR. TCRdb ran MiXCR on the multiplex PCR reads and lists one entry per CDR3 protein. The sample records 540,000 or so distinct CDR3 sequences, 15% to 18% being singletons. General observations from the study: In the analysis, a 13 V-J model separated ophthalmopathy from stable hyperthyroidism.

The sample was blood. This receptor was identified in a woman aged 25-40 years with Graves' hyperthyroidism. The chain combines TRBV7-2 with TRBJ1-1; tentatively, D is TRBD1 (6 bases). CDR3 bases: TGTGCCAGCAGCCCCTTCAGGGGCGGAGGGGACACTGAAGCTTTCTTT. Translated, it gives CASSPFRGGGDTEAFF.